This paragraph reports one T cell receptor beta chain. This entry comes from a study of blood T cell repertoires in COVID-19. Study-level information: From T cells, B-cell-depleted T cells, or PBMCs came the material, which was cDNA or gDNA.

As originally analysed: For nucleated cells, counts were estimated from reference gene primer amplification. This table comes from immunoSEQ multiplex PCR, and its TCRdb copy is limited to in-frame clones, with some not included. That table gives V, J and clone size, and the DNA gave D and trimming. Here the sample spans roughly 230,000 clones, 82% being singletons. Categorization into cohorts depended on clinical history that participants reported. For recovered donors of Cohort 3, there were two negative PCRs, clearance, or symptom resolution. The ends were cut back, 0 bases at V and 5 bases at J, with 13 bases in the middle. Germline assignment: CDR1 MNHEY and CDR2 SMNVEV (reference sequence). There are 15 residues in the CDR3.

This sequence joins TRBV27 and TRBJ1-1; the D gene is possibly TRBD1 (6 bases). The origin of this receptor is a woman in her sixties who had recovered from COVID-19. Input material: PBMCs or T cells enriched from blood (not recorded which). Here the CDR3 DNA reads TGTGCCAGCAGTTTATCGACAGGATGGGGGACTGAAGCTTTCTTT. Translated: CASSLSTGWGTEAFF.